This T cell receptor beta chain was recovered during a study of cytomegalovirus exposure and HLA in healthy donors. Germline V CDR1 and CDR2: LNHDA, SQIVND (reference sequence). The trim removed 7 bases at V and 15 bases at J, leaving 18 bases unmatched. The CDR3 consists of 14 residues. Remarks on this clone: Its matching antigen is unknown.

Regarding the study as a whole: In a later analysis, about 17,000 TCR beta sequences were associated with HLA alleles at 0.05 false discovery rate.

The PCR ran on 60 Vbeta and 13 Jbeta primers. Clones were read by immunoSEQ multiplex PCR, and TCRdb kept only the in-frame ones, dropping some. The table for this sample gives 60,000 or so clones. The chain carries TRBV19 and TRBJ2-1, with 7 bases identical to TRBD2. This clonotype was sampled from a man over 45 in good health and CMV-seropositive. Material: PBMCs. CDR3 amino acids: CASTTREGPPDPFF. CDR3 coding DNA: TGTGCCAGTACTACTAGGGAGGGGCCACCGGATCCGTTCTTC. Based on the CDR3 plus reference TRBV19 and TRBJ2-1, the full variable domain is DGGITQSPKYLFRKEGQNVTLSCEQNLNHDAMYWYRQDPGQGLRLIYYSQIVNDFQKGDIAEGYSVSREKKESFPLTVTSAQKNPTAFYLCASTTREGPPDPFFGPGTRLTVL.